The 18 T cell receptor beta chains given below trace back to one sample, sequenced in a study of cytomegalovirus exposure and HLA in healthy donors. Using immunoSEQ multiplex PCR, the repertoire was profiled, and TCRdb retains in-frame clones only, with some absent. Of tens of thousands of clones in the sample, nearly 98% are singletons; the top ten hold roughly 1.5%. The sequenced sample consisted of PBMCs. The origin of the receptors is a woman aged 18-29 years in good health and CMV-seropositive.

This chain connects TRBV27 to TRBJ1-5; D gene unclear. V dropped 8 bases and J dropped 2 bases, with 7 bases sitting between them. Per germline, CDR1 MNHEY and CDR2 SMNVEV (reference sequence). The CDR3 extends over 12 amino acids. This CDR3 reads CASAQGNQPQHF. In DNA form, the CDR3 reads TGTGCCAGCGCGCAGGGCAATCAGCCCCAGCATTTT.

The chain employs TRBV6-6 and TRBJ2-2; a possible D gene is TRBD1 (5 bases). The germline gives CDR1 MNHNY, CDR2 SVGAGI (reference sequence). The CDR3 totals 16 residues. Trimming shortened V by 1 base and J by 1 base, and 10 bases separated the two germline ends. The CDR3: CASSYWGPQNTGELFF. Written as DNA, the CDR3 is TGTGCCAGCAGTTACTGGGGCCCCCAGAACACCGGGGAGCTGTTTTTT.

This rearrangement joins TRBV10-3 to TRBJ2-7; 14 bases agree with TRBD2. The CDR3 runs 19 residues. J gave up 1 base and V 0 bases, and 8 bases lay outside the gene matches. CDR1 and CDR2 from the germline V gene are ENHRY and SYGVKD. The CDR3 region is CAISESSTSGRALSYEQYF. For the CDR3, the DNA is TGTGCCATCAGTGAGTCTTCGACTAGCGGGAGGGCCTTATCCTACGAGCAGTACTTC.

The chain recombines TRBV5-5 with TRBJ2-7; tentative D call: TRBD2 (5 bases). The germline gives CDR1 SGHKS, CDR2 YYEKEE (reference sequence). V gave up 4 bases and J gave up 0 bases, with 17 bases separating them. The CDR3 is 16 amino acids. CDR3 protein: CASSRLRAGISYEQYF. In DNA form, the CDR3 reads TGTGCCAGCAGCCGACTGAGGGCAGGCATCTCCTACGAGCAGTACTTC.

The J gene is TRBJ1-3, the V gene TRBV7-2; D gene unclear. The CDR3 runs to 12 residues. CDR1 is SGHTA, CDR2 FQGNSA, per germline. V lost 4 bases and J 4 bases, leaving 5 bases between the germline ends. CDR3: CASSSQGNTIYF. The CDR3 DNA is TGTGCCAGCAGCTCCCAAGGAAACACCATATATTTT. Complete variable domain (other parts from reference TRBV7-2 and TRBJ1-3): GAGVSQSPSNKVTEKGKDVELRCDPISGHTALYWYRQSLGQGLEFLIYFQGNSAPDKSGLPSDRFSAERTGGSVSTLTIQRTQQEDSAVYLCASSSQGNTIYFGEGSWLTVV.

The chain links TRBV15 to TRBJ1-5, with D possibly being TRBD1 (5 bases). V was trimmed by 5 bases and J by 6 bases, leaving 11 bases between them. This CDR3 has 13 amino acids. Germline V CDR1 and CDR2: LNHNV, YYDKDF (reference sequence). CDR3 amino acids: CATSGARVQPQHF. CDR3 DNA sequence: TGTGCCACCAGCGGGGCTAGGGTTCAGCCCCAGCATTTT.

V gene TRBV2 combines with J gene TRBJ1-1, with 9 bases that match TRBD1. Trimming took 6 bases from V and 3 from J; bases not matched to a gene: 5. This CDR3 comprises 14 residues. The germline gives CDR1 SNHLY, CDR2 FYNNEI. CDR3 amino acids: CASSEGQGHTEAFF. CDR3 bases: TGTGCCAGCAGCGAGGGACAGGGCCACACTGAAGCTTTCTTT.

The V call is TRBV5-5, the J call TRBJ1-1; maybe TRBD1 (5 bases). The length of the CDR3 is 16 residues. Trimming took off 4 bases at V and 1 base at J, with 17 bases between the two ends. The germline CDR1 and CDR2 sequences are SGHKS and YYEKEE (reference sequence). The CDR3 reads CASSSVNWGGNTEAFF. In nucleotides, the CDR3 is TGTGCCAGCAGCAGTGTAAATTGGGGCGGGAACACTGAAGCTTTCTTT.

The CDR3, as DNA: TGTGCCATCAGTGCCCCGCAGCAGCCCCAGCATTTT. Its protein is CAISAPQQPQHF. The rearrangement links TRBV10-3 to TRBJ1-5, with D unclear. Germline values: CDR1 ENHRY, CDR2 SYGVKD. V was pared by 4 bases and J by 7 bases, with 8 bases between. The CDR3 runs to 12 residues.

The chain combines TRBV11-1 with TRBJ2-2; 8 positions match TRBD2. CDR3 size: 15 residues. Germline assignment: CDR1 SGHAT and CDR2 FQDESV (reference sequence). The V and J ends lost 4 bases and 4 bases, in that order; junction bases with no gene match: 5. The CDR3 bases are TGTGCCAGCAGCTCCGGGACTAGGCTCACCGGGGAGCTGTTTTTT. Encoded protein: CASSSGTRLTGELFF. The full variable domain, its missing parts supplied by reference TRBV11-1 and TRBJ2-2, is EAEVAQSPRYKITEKSQAVAFWCDPISGHATLYWYRQILGQGPELLVQFQDESVVDDSQLPKDRFSAERLKGVDSTLKIQPAELGDSAMYLCASSSGTRLTGELFFGEGSRLTVL.

The chain is built from TRBV28 and TRBJ2-2; 7 nucleotides agree with TRBD2. The CDR3 runs to 16 residues. Germline V gene data show CDR1 as MDHEN and CDR2 as SYDVKM. V trimming: 10 bases; J trimming: 0 bases; junction bases outside the gene matches: 11. The CDR3 is CATSPLAATNTGELFF. In DNA, the CDR3 is TGTGCCACCTCACCCCTAGCGGCGACGAACACCGGGGAGCTGTTTTTT.

The V and J genes are TRBV15 and TRBJ2-5, with 8 positions matching TRBD2. The CDR3 has 18 amino acids. Germline V lookup: CDR1 LNHNV, CDR2 YYDKDF (reference sequence). After removal of 2 bases from V and 1 base from J, the junction contained 12 bases not matched to a gene. CDR3 DNA sequence: TGTGCCACCAGCAGACTAGTGGGGGCCGGACTAGCCCAAGAGACCCAGTACTTC. Translation: CATSRLVGAGLAQETQYF.

The V and J genes are TRBV18 and TRBJ2-7; D may be TRBD2 (5 bases). Trimming removed 2 bases at V and 2 bases at J, with 10 bases between. This CDR3 spans 14 amino acids. CDR1 is KGHSH and CDR2 is LQKENI in the germline V gene. Written as DNA, the CDR3 is TGTGCCAGCTCACCAAGGACGGGGACCTACGAGCAGTACTTC. The encoded protein is CASSPRTGTYEQYF.

This clone appeared once. The chain joins TRBV9 to TRBJ2-1, with TRBD2 as a possible D gene (6 bases). CDR3 size: 17 residues. Germline V gives CDR1 SGDLS, CDR2 YYNGEE. Trimming stripped 1 base from V and 0 bases from J, with 14 bases between. As DNA, the CDR3 is TGTGCCAGCAGCGTAACGGGAGCGCAACTCTCCTACAATGAGCAGTTCTTC. Residues: CASSVTGAQLSYNEQFF.

This sequence joins TRBV19 and TRBJ1-2; D is unclear. Germline CDR1 reads LNHDA; CDR2 reads SQIVND (reference sequence). The V end was cut by 3 bases, the J end by 7 bases, with 15 bases between. The CDR3 runs to 14 residues. The CDR3 sequence is CASSIPPSPRGYTF. The CDR3 DNA is TGTGCCAGTAGTATCCCCCCCTCTCCTCGTGGCTACACCTTC.

This sequence joins TRBV19 and TRBJ2-4, with 7 nucleotides matching TRBD1. V trimming: 6 bases; J trimming: 1 base; junction bases outside the gene matches: 9. The CDR3 totals 16 residues. Germline-derived CDR1 and CDR2 are LNHDA and SQIVND (reference sequence). Here the CDR3 DNA reads TGTGCCAGTAGGAGAACAGGGGTGGGGGCCAAAAACATTCAGTACTTC. It encodes CASRRTGVGAKNIQYF. The whole variable domain, remainder taken from reference TRBV19 and TRBJ2-4, is DGGITQSPKYLFRKEGQNVTLSCEQNLNHDAMYWYRQDPGQGLRLIYYSQIVNDFQKGDIAEGYSVSREKKESFPLTVTSAQKNPTAFYLCASRRTGVGAKNIQYFGAGTRLSVL.

The gene calls are TRBV11-2 and TRBJ1-1, with 8 positions matching TRBD1. Per the germline V gene, CDR1 is SGHAT and CDR2 is FQNNGV. V shed 2 bases, J shed 4 bases, and the junction held 9 bases outside the gene matches. The CDR3 totals 16 residues. The CDR3 bases are TGTGCCAGCAGCTTATTAGGCAGGGGGCGAGGCACTGAAGCTTTCTTT. Amino acid sequence: CASSLLGRGRGTEAFF.

This sequence joins TRBV6-1 and TRBJ2-1; 8 nucleotides line up with TRBD2. The CDR3 sequence is 14 residues long. Germline lookup yields CDR1 MNHNS and CDR2 SASEGT. V lost 6 bases and J lost 4; bases outside the gene matches: 5. The CDR3 region is CASSLSGMYNEQFF. CDR3 DNA sequence: TGTGCCAGCAGCCTTAGCGGGATGTACAATGAGCAGTTCTTC.